These T cell receptor beta chains were read from a single sample in a study of CD4+ T cells in melanoma. Sequencing used immunoSEQ multiplex PCR; TCRdb keeps in-frame clones, though not all of them. The sample includes approximately 16,000 clones, about 64% of them seen just once. Sequenced input: cells from a culture (not recorded whether cultured in vitro). These TCRs come from a human donor with melanoma. Each CDR3 is given with its conserved first and last residue. Fields, in order: V gene, J gene, D gene, clone size, CDR3 DNA, CDR3 protein. A D gene is named only where the DNA matches it firmly. Some rows mark clone size as missing; the rest say once, few, many or name a class of expanded clone.

TRBV6-1	TRBJ2-5	TRBD1	once	TGTGCCAGCAGTGGGACAGGGGTGAAAGAGACCCAGTACTTC	CASSGTGVKETQYF
TRBV11-2	TRBJ2-1	NA	few	TGTGCCAGCAGCTTATTAGGAAATGAGCAGTTCTTC	CASSLLGNEQFF
TRBV19	TRBJ1-1	TRBD1	NA	TGTGCCAGTAGTTTCGGACAGGCGAACACTGAAGCTTTCTTT	CASSFGQANTEAFF
TRBV5-1	TRBJ2-1	TRBD1	few	TGCGCCAGCAGTTCAGACAGGGGCTCCTACAATGAGCAGTTCTTC	CASSSDRGSYNEQFF
TRBV10-1	TRBJ2-1	NA	NA	TGCGCCAGCAGTGAGAAGCCGGGGAGCTCCTACAATGAGCAGTTCTTC	CASSEKPGSSYNEQFF
TRBV9	TRBJ1-2	TRBD1	once	TGTGCCAGCAGCCCGACCGGGACAGGGGAATCTTTTGGCTACACCTTC	CASSPTGTGESFGYTF
TRBV5-6	TRBJ2-3	NA	once	TGTGCCAGCAGCTTCCTGAGGGCAGATACGCAGTATTTT	CASSFLRADTQYF
TRBV5-1	TRBJ1-2	NA	few	TGCGCCAGCAGTTGGGGAAACTATGGCTACACCTTC	CASSWGNYGYTF
TRBV6-5	TRBJ1-6	TRBD1	NA	TGTGCCAGCAGTCTAAGGGGGCCAAATTCACCCCTCCACTTT	CASSLRGPNSPLHF
TRBV6-1	TRBJ1-1	TRBD1	NA	TGTGCCAGCAGTGAAGGCTGGGACAGTGATAAAGCTTTCTTT	CASSEGWDSDKAFF
TRBV30	TRBJ2-1	TRBD1	NA	TGTGCCTGGAGTCGGGACAGGGGAAGCTCCTACAATGAGCAGTTCTTC	CAWSRDRGSSYNEQFF
TRBV2	TRBJ2-7	NA	NA	TGTGCCAGCAAAACACAGGGCAAGTCCTACGAGCAGTACTTC	CASKTQGKSYEQYF
TRBV10-3	TRBJ1-5	NA	NA	TGTGCCATCAGTGAGTCGCTGGGGCTCGGAGGTAGTCAGCCCCAGCATTTT	CAISESLGLGGSQPQHF
TRBV7-8	TRBJ1-1	TRBD1	NA	TGTGCCAGCAGCGTACAAACAGGGGTGGGGACTTTCTTT	CASSVQTGVGTFF
TRBV5-1	TRBJ1-2	NA	NA	TGCGCCAGCAGCTTGACTACTCTATCAGGAGGCTACACCTTC	CASSLTTLSGGYTF
TRBV9	TRBJ2-1	NA	NA	TGTGCCAGCAGCGTAGGGGGGCTTCTATACAATGAGCAGTTCTTC	CASSVGGLLYNEQFF
TRBV6-5	TRBJ1-6	NA	once	TGTGCCAGCAGTTACTCGGCCGGGGGCGAAGCCCTCCACTTT	CASSYSAGGEALHF
TRBV5-4	TRBJ2-1	TRBD1	NA	TGTGCCAGCAGCCGGACAGGGCGTCAGTTCTTC	CASSRTGRQFF
TRBV7-3	TRBJ2-7	NA	NA	TGTGCCAGCAGCTTAAACGCAGGCCCTACCTACGAGCAGTACTTC	CASSLNAGPTYEQYF
TRBV10-2	TRBJ1-3	NA	NA	TGCGCCAGCAGCGCAACTCTTGGAAACACCATATATTTT	CASSATLGNTIYF
TRBV12-1	TRBJ2-3	NA	NA	TGTGCCAGCAGCTCGGAAGGACTAGCGGGGGCCACAGATACGCAGTATTTT	CASSSEGLAGATDTQYF
TRBV29-1	TRBJ1-1	NA	NA	TGCAGCGTTCGGGGTCGCACTGAAGCTTTCTTT	CSVRGRTEAFF
TRBV5-6	TRBJ2-7	NA	NA	TGTGCCAGCAGCTTGGGAAGGAAAACTCCCTACGAGCAGTACTTC	CASSLGRKTPYEQYF
TRBV6-5	TRBJ1-1	NA	NA	TGTGCCAGCAGTACCGAAGGGCAGAGAGCTTTCTTT	CASSTEGQRAFF
TRBV2	TRBJ1-1	NA	NA	TGTGCCAGCAGTCACCAGTCAGGCGTAGAAGCTTTCTTT	CASSHQSGVEAFF
TRBV21-1	TRBJ2-7	NA	NA	TGTGCCAGCAGCAAAGGAGGGGGGAGGGAAGACGAGCAGTACTTC	CASSKGGGREDEQYF
TRBV18	TRBJ1-2	NA	medium-sized	TGTGCCAGCTCACCATCAATAGTGCGAGCTAACTATGGCTACACCTTC	CASSPSIVRANYGYTF
TRBV7-3	TRBJ2-2	TRBD2	NA	TGTGCCAGCAGCGGCGGGGGGGGCGTAGCCGGGGAGCTGTTTTTT	CASSGGGGVAGELFF
TRBV7-6	TRBJ2-5	TRBD1	NA	TGTGCCAGCAGCTTACCGACACAGGGGGCGGGGGAGACCCAGTACTTC	CASSLPTQGAGETQYF
TRBV2	TRBJ2-3	NA	NA	TGTGCCAGCAGCCTCAGGGAGGTCAATACGCAGTATTTT	CASSLREVNTQYF
TRBV5-8	TRBJ1-1	NA	NA	TGTGCCAGCAGCTTTCAGGCGAACACTGAAGCTTTCTTT	CASSFQANTEAFF
TRBV4-2	TRBJ2-3	TRBD2	NA	TGTGCCAGCAGCCAAGATTGGAGCGGGGGGGAAGCAGATACGCAGTATTTT	CASSQDWSGGEADTQYF
TRBV6-1	TRBJ1-2	NA	NA	TGTGCCAGCAGGATTCGGCGCCGCTACACCTTC	CASRIRRRYTF
TRBV7-3	TRBJ2-5	NA	NA	TGTGCCAGCAGCTTAATCGGTACGGAGACCCAGTACTTC	CASSLIGTETQYF
TRBV6-1	TRBJ2-3	NA	NA	TGTGCCAGCCGCGCGGCCTGGATAGATACGCAGTATTTT	CASRAAWIDTQYF
TRBV6-1	TRBJ1-1	NA	few	TGTGCCAGCAGTTGGTGGGGGAATGAAGCTTTCTTT	CASSWWGNEAFF
TRBV5-1	TRBJ2-1	NA	once	TGCGCCAGCAGCCCTGGGGCGGGGTCAATAGGCAATGAGCAGTTCTTC	CASSPGAGSIGNEQFF
TRBV11-2	TRBJ2-3	TRBD2	NA	TGTGCCAGCAGCTTAGAACGGGGTAGCGGGGGTCTAAATACGCAGTATTTT	CASSLERGSGGLNTQYF
TRBV5-1	TRBJ2-3	TRBD1	NA	TGCGCCAGCAGGCCCCACGGACAGGGTGGGGATACGCAGTATTTT	CASRPHGQGGDTQYF
TRBV5-1	TRBJ2-1	TRBD1	NA	TGCGCCAGCAGCTCCGACAGGGCGTACAATGAGCAGTTCTTC	CASSSDRAYNEQFF
TRBV7-4	TRBJ2-2	NA	few	TGTCCACGACTTAAAACGGGGGAGCTGTTTTTT	CPRLKTGELFF
TRBV6-1	TRBJ2-7	TRBD1	NA	TGTGCCAGCAATGGACAGGGTTACGAGCAGTACTTC	CASNGQGYEQYF